What follows is one TCR beta chain and its context. Its target is not known. Clones were sequenced by immunoSEQ multiplex PCR, and TCRdb holds only the in-frame ones, with some missing. Here the sample spans millions of clones, around 90% being singletons. The data were taken from a study of shared clonotypes between healthy human individuals. Across the whole study: There were three CD4 naive, three CD4 memory, two CD8 naive and one CD8 memory plates per donor.

V was pared by 0 bases and J by 8 bases, with 11 bases between. CDR1 LGHNA and CDR2 YSLEER come from the germline V gene. This CDR3 has 14 residues. Study-wide points: Rarefaction analysis demonstrated incomplete sorted-subset sequencing notwithstanding large depth. In a few donors, around 4.8% of naive CD4 clonotypes appeared in common.

The clonotype comes from a man between 18 and 29 years old in good health. V gene TRBV4-3 combines with J gene TRBJ2-1; D not resolved. Material for sequencing was naive CD4+ T cells sorted from blood. Specified subset: CD45RA+ positively selected. The CDR3 is CASSQDFLGDEQFF. CDR3 DNA sequence: TGCGCCAGCAGCCAAGATTTTCTAGGCGATGAGCAGTTCTTC.